The 16 T cell receptor beta chains given below trace back to one sample, sequenced in a study of Graves' ophthalmopathy and Graves' hyperthyroidism. Amplified material comprised TCR beta CDR3 regions derived from RNA transcripts. An opening RT-PCR round employed HTBI primers and preceded a second-round multiplex PCR. Using its own MiXCR run on the multiplex PCR reads, TCRdb lists one record per CDR3 protein. Among about 420,000 distinct CDR3 sequences, 21% were seen once, and the ten largest hold more than 2.5%. Sequencing input: peripheral blood. The receptors originated from a woman between 18 and 29 years old with stable Graves' hyperthyroidism.

This clonotype was observed at least ten times. This chain uses TRBV6-1 with TRBJ1-1; tentatively, D is TRBD1 (6 bases). The CDR3 is 16 amino acids. Germline values: CDR1 MNHNS, CDR2 SASEGT. Trimming left V 6 bases short and J 4 bases short, with 21 bases between. CDR3 bases: TGTGCCAGCAGCCCCGGGGGGGCCTATTCGGGCACTGAAGCTTTCTTT. It is translated as CASSPGGAYSGTEAFF.

J is TRBJ2-7 and V is TRBV7-6; a weak D match, TRBD2 (5 bases). V lost 4 bases, J lost 7 bases, and 8 bases lay in between. Germline V lookup: CDR1 SGHVS, CDR2 FNYEAQ. CDR3 length equals 11 residues. In nucleotides, the CDR3 is TGTGCCAGCAGCTCCGGGGAGGAGCAGTACTTC. Translated, it gives CASSSGEEQYF.

The chain combines TRBV9 with TRBJ1-3, with D perhaps TRBD1 (6 bases). The CDR3 sequence is 12 residues long. With 2 bases removed from V and 8 bases from J, the gap between germline ends came to 8 bases. CDR1 is SGDLS, CDR2 YYNGEE, per germline. This CDR3 reads CASSVEGDTIYF. The CDR3 DNA follows: TGTGCCAGCAGCGTTGAGGGGGACACCATATATTTT.

This clonotype appeared many times. The chain joins TRBV5-1 to TRBJ1-1; D gene uncertain. The CDR3 is 15 amino acids. The germline V gene encodes CDR1 SGHRS and CDR2 YFSETQ. The V end was cut by 0 bases, the J end by 7 bases, with 16 bases between. DNA of the CDR3: TGCGCCAGCAGCTTGGCCTTTCAGGAAATAGGTGAAGCTTTCTTT. Translating it yields CASSLAFQEIGEAFF.

The V gene is TRBV11-1, the J gene TRBJ2-2, with TRBD1 matching over 10 bases. The CDR3 spans 16 residues. Unmatched junction bases numbered 10, after V lost 5 bases and J lost 7 bases. Germline V gene data show CDR1 as SGHAT and CDR2 as FQDESV (reference sequence). The CDR3: CASSTLGTGDFGELFF. DNA for the CDR3: TGTGCCAGCAGCACCCTAGGGACAGGGGATTTCGGGGAGCTGTTTTTT.

This clonotype was seen ten or more times. The V call is TRBV19, the J call TRBJ1-3; no definite D call. The CDR3 contains 14 residues. Per germline, CDR1 LNHDA and CDR2 SQIVND (reference sequence). The ends were cut back, 6 bases at V and 0 bases at J, with 9 bases in the middle. The CDR3 reads CASSRSYSGNTIYF. CDR3 DNA sequence: TGTGCCAGTAGCCGTTCGTACTCTGGAAACACCATATATTTT.

In its sample, this clonotype was seen many times. CDR3 loop: CAISESKRLNTGELFF. In DNA form, the CDR3 reads TGTGCCATCAGTGAGTCCAAGCGTTTAAACACCGGGGAGCTGTTTTTT. J is TRBJ2-2 and V is TRBV10-3; D call uncertain. The CDR3 sequence is 16 residues long. Trimming took off 0 bases at V and 2 bases at J, with 10 bases between the two ends. CDR1 ENHRY and CDR2 SYGVKD come from the germline V gene.

This clonotype showed up many times. The rearrangement joins TRBV19 to TRBJ2-2; 13 bases are shared with TRBD2. V trimming: 3 bases; J trimming: 10 bases; junction bases outside the gene matches: 5. The V gene's germline CDR1 is LNHDA and CDR2 SQIVND (reference sequence). The CDR3 spans 15 residues. The chain's CDR3 is CASSIGLAGVEELFF. Here the CDR3 DNA reads TGTGCCAGTAGTATCGGACTAGCGGGAGTTGAGGAGCTGTTTTTT.

J is TRBJ1-1 and V is TRBV2, with unresolved D. The CDR3 loop spans 13 amino acids. V gave up 6 bases and J gave up 6 bases, with 14 bases separating them. Per the germline V gene, CDR1 is SNHLY and CDR2 is FYNNEI. CDR3 residues: CASSASDFAEAFF. CDR3 in DNA: TGTGCCAGCAGCGCCAGTGATTTCGCTGAAGCTTTCTTT.

This chain links TRBV28 with TRBJ2-5; either TRBD1 or TRBD2 may fit D (7 bases each). V was cut by 6 bases and J by 4 bases, with 15 bases left in between. Germline CDR1 MDHEN, CDR2 SYDVKM. The CDR3 covers 14 residues. CDR3 DNA: TGTGCCAGCAGCAGGGGGGGTCAGGCAGAGACCCAGTACTTC. Translation gives CASSRGGQAETQYF.

Many counts were recorded for this clonotype. This sequence joins TRBV19 and TRBJ2-5; TRBD1 matches 8 bases. Trimming took 5 bases from V and 5 from J; bases not matched to a gene: 10. Germline-derived CDR1 and CDR2 are LNHDA and SQIVND (reference sequence). The CDR3 spans 15 residues. CDR3 protein: CASSDGQGAWETQYF. The CDR3 nucleotides are TGTGCCAGTAGTGATGGGCAGGGGGCCTGGGAGACCCAGTACTTC.

This clonotype was recorded many times. The rearrangement uses TRBV25-1 and TRBJ2-7; D is unresolved. The CDR3 sequence is 12 residues long. The V end lost 8 bases, the J end lost 5 bases, and 13 bases lay between the germline ends. Germline CDR1 is MGHDK and CDR2 is SYGVNS. In DNA form, the CDR3 reads TGTGCCAGCGGGAAGGGTTCCCACGAGCAGTACTTC. As protein: CASGKGSHEQYF.

The chain employs TRBV10-3 and TRBJ1-2; no clear D gene. Germline loops: CDR1 ENHRY, CDR2 SYGVKD. The CDR3 is 14 residues long. V was cut by 0 bases and J by 2 bases, with 7 bases left in between. The CDR3 nucleotides are TGTGCCATCAGTGAGTCGCGCTTGAACTATGGCTACACCTTC. Translation gives CAISESRLNYGYTF.

In this sample, this clonotype turned up a few times. CDR3 in amino acids: CASSQVMGGDRKETQYF. The CDR3 bases are TGTGCCAGCAGCCAAGTGATGGGGGGAGATCGCAAGGAGACCCAGTACTTC. The chain joins TRBV4-2 to TRBJ2-5; TRBD2 is a possible D gene (6 bases). Germline V lookup: CDR1 LGHNA, CDR2 YNFKEQ. Trimming cost V 1 base and J 5 bases, with 20 bases left between them. The CDR3 has 17 residues.

This clonotype was observed at least ten times. The chain recombines TRBV9 with TRBJ1-5; D is unclear. The CDR3 consists of 16 residues. With 2 bases removed from V and 7 bases from J, the gap between germline ends came to 19 bases. Germline V lookup: CDR1 SGDLS, CDR2 YYNGEE. As DNA, the CDR3 is TGTGCCAGCAGCGTGCTCCCGGCGGCCGAGAACCAGCCCCAGCATTTT. Its protein is CASSVLPAAENQPQHF.

At least ten counts were recorded for this clonotype. This sequence joins TRBV28 and TRBJ1-1; D uncertain. From germline, CDR1 is MDHEN and CDR2 SYDVKM. V lost 8 bases and J 0 bases, leaving 13 bases between the germline ends. The CDR3 has 14 amino acids. The DNA for the CDR3 is TGTGCCAGCCGTCCCCTAAGGGTGAACACTGAAGCTTTCTTT. Its protein product is CASRPLRVNTEAFF.